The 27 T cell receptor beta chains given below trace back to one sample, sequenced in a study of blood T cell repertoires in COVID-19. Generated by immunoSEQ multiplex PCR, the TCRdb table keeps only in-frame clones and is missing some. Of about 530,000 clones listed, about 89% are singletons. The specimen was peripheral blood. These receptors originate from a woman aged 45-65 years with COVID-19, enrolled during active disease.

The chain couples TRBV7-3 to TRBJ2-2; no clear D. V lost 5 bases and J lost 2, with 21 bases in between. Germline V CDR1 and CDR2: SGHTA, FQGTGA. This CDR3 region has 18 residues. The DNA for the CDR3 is TGTGCCAGCAGCCCCGTCCTTTCCTCCTATATTAACACCGGGGAGCTGTTTTTT. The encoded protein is CASSPVLSSYINTGELFF.

The CDR3 DNA reads TGCGCCAGCAGCCGTGACAGGGAACGCTACGAGCAGTACTTC. This translates into CASSRDRERYEQYF. J is TRBJ2-7 and V is TRBV10-2, with 7 positions matching TRBD1. The CDR3 has 14 residues. Germline values: CDR1 WSHSY, CDR2 SAAADI. V lost 6 bases and J lost 3; bases outside the gene matches: 8.

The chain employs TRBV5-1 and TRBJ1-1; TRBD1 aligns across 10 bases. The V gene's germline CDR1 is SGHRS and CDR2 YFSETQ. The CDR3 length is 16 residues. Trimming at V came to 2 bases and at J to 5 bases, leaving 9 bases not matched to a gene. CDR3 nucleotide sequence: TGCGCCAGCAGCTTCCCCCGGGACAGGGGAAGGACTGAAGCTTTCTTT. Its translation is CASSFPRDRGRTEAFF.

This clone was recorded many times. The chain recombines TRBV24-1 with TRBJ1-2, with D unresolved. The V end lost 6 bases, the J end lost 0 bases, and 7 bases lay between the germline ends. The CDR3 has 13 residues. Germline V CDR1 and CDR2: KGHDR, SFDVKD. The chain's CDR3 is CATSPAANYGYTF. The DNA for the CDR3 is TGTGCCACCAGTCCGGCGGCTAACTATGGCTACACCTTC.

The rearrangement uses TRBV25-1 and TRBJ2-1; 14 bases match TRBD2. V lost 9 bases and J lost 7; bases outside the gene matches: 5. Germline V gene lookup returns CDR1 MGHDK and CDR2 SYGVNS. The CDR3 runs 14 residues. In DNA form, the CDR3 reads TGTGCCAGTTCGACTAGCGGGGGGGCGAATGAGCAGTTCTTC. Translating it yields CASSTSGGANEQFF.

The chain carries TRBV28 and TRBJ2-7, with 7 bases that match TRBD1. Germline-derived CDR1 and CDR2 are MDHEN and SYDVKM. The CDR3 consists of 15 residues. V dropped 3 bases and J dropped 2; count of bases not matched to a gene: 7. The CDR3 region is CASSFPRGSTYEQYF. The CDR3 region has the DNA TGTGCCAGCAGTTTCCCCAGGGGGTCTACCTACGAGCAGTACTTC.

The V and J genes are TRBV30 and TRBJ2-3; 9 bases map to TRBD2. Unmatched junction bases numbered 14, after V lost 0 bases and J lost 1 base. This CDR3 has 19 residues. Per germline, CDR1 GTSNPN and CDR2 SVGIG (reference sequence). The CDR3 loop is CAWSVLGISGGRGTDTQYF. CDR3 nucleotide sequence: TGTGCCTGGAGTGTTTTGGGGATTAGCGGGGGCCGGGGCACAGATACGCAGTATTTT.

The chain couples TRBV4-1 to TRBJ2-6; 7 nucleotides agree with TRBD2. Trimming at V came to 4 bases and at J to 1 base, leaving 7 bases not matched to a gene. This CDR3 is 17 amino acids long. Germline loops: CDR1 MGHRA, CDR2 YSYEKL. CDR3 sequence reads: CASSPVRTRSGANVLTF. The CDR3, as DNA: TGCGCCAGCAGCCCAGTCCGGACTAGGTCTGGGGCCAACGTCCTGACTTTC.

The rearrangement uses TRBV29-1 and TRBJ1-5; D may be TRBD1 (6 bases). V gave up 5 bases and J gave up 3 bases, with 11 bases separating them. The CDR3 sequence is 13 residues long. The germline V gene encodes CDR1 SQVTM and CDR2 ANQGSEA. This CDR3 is CSVTDSLNQPQHF. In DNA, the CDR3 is TGCAGCGTTACGGACAGCCTCAATCAGCCCCAGCATTTT.

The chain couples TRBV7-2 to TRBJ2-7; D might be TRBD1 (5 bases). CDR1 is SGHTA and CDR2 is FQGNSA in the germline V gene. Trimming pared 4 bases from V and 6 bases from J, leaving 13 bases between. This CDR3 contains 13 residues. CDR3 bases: TGTGCCAGCAGCTGGCAGGGATCAGGCGAGCAGTACTTC. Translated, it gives CASSWQGSGEQYF.

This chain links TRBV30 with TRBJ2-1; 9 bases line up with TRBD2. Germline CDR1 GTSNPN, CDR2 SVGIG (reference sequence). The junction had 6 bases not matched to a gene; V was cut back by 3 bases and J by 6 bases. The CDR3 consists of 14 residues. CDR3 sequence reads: CAWRKTSGINEQFF. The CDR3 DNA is TGTGCCTGGAGGAAGACTAGCGGTATCAATGAGCAGTTCTTC.

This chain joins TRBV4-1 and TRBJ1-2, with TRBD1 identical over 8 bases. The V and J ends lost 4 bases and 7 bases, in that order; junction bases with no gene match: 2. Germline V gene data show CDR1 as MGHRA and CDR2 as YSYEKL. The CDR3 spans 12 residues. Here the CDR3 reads CASSPQGGGYTF. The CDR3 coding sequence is TGCGCCAGCAGCCCACAGGGGGGTGGCTACACCTTC.

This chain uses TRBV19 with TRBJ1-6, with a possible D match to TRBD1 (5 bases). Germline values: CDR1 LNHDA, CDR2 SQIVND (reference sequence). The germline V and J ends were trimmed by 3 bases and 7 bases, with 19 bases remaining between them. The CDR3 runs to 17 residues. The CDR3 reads CASSIIFRVPVNSPLHF. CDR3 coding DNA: TGTGCCAGTAGTATCATTTTCAGGGTCCCCGTAAATTCACCCCTCCACTTT.

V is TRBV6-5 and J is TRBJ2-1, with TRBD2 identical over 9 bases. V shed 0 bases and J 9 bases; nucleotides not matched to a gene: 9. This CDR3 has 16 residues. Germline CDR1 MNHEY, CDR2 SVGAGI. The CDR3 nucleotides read TGTGCCAGCAGTTACTCCCCGGGCGGGGGGGCCAGTGAGCAGTTCTTC. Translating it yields CASSYSPGGGASEQFF.

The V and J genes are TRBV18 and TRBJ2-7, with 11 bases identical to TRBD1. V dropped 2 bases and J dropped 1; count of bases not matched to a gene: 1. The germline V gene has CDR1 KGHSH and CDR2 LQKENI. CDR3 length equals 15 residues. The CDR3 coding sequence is TGTGCCAGCTCACCAGGGACAGGGGGTTCCTACGAGCAGTACTTC. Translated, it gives CASSPGTGGSYEQYF.

CDR3 sequence (DNA): TGTGCCAGCCAACCGCGGACAGGGACGAACACTGAAGCTTTCTTT. Encoded protein: CASQPRTGTNTEAFF. The chain is built from TRBV6-5 and TRBJ1-1; 8 bases fit TRBD1. CDR3 length equals 15 residues. The V gene's germline CDR1 is MNHEY and CDR2 SVGAGI. After removal of 8 bases from V and 1 base from J, the junction contained 9 bases not matched to a gene.

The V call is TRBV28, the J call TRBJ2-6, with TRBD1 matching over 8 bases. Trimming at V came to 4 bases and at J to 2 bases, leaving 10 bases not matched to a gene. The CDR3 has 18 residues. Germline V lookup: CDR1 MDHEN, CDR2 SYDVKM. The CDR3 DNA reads TGTGCCAGCAGTTCCACACGCCAGGGGGCGGCTGGGGCCAACGTCCTGACTTTC. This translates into CASSSTRQGAAGANVLTF.

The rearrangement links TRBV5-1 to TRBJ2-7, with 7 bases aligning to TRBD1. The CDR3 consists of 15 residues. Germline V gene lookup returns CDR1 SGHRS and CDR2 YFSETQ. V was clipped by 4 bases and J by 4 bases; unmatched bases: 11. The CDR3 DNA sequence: TGCGCCAGCAGCCCCAACCCGGGACAGAGTTACGAGCAGTACTTC. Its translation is CASSPNPGQSYEQYF.

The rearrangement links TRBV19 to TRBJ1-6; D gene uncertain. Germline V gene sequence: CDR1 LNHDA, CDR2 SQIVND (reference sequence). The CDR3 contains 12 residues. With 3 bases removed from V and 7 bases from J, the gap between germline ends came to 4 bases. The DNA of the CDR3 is TGTGCCAGTAGTATCTACAATTCACCCCTCCACTTT. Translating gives CASSIYNSPLHF. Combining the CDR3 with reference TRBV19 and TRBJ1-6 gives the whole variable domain DGGITQSPKYLFRKEGQNVTLSCEQNLNHDAMYWYRQDPGQGLRLIYYSQIVNDFQKGDIAEGYSVSREKKESFPLTVTSAQKNPTAFYLCASSIYNSPLHFGNGTRLTVT.

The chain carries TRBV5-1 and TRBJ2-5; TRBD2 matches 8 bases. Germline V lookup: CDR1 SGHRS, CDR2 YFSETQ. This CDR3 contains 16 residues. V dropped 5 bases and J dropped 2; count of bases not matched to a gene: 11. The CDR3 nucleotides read TGCGCCAGCAGTCGGGGGGGCGCGAGTCGGCAAGAGACCCAGTACTTC. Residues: CASSRGGASRQETQYF.

The CDR3 DNA is TGCGCCAGCAGCCAAGATTGGTTAGCGGGATATAGTAATGAGCAGTTCTTC. It is translated as CASSQDWLAGYSNEQFF. The chain has TRBV4-1 and TRBJ2-1; TRBD2 matches 8 bases. V was pared by 0 bases and J by 7 bases, with 11 bases of the junction left unmatched. Looked up from germline, CDR1 is MGHRA and CDR2 is YSYEKL. The CDR3 has 17 residues.

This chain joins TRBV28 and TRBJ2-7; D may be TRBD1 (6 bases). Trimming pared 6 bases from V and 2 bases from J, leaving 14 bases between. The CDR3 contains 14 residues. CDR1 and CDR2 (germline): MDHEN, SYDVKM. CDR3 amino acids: CASSNRDTTYEQYF. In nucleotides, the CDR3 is TGTGCCAGCAGCAACCGGGACACCACCTACGAGCAGTACTTC.

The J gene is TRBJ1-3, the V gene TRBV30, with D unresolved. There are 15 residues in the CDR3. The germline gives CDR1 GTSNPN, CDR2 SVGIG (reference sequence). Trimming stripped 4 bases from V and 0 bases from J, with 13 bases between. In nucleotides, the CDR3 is TGTGCCTGGAAGTCTTTCTATAGCTCTGGAAACACCATATATTTT. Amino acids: CAWKSFYSSGNTIYF.

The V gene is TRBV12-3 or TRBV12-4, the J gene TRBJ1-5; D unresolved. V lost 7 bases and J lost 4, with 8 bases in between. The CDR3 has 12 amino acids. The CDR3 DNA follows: TGTGCCAGCACCTCCAGGAATCAGCCCCAGCATTTT. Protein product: CASTSRNQPQHF.

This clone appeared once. CDR3 amino acids: CASSYSGGPGQELFF. Here the CDR3 DNA reads TGTGCCAGCAGTTACTCCGGGGGACCGGGTCAGGAACTGTTTTTT. The chain joins TRBV6-5 to TRBJ1-4; possibly TRBD1 for D (5 bases). Trimming pared 0 bases from V and 12 bases from J, leaving 17 bases between. The CDR3 is made up of 15 amino acids. Germline CDR1 and CDR2: MNHEY and SVGAGI.

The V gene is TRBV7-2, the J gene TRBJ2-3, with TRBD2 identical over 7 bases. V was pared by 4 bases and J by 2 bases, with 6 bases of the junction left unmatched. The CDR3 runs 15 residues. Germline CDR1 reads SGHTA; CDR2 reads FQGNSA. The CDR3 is CASSSPGGTTDTQYF. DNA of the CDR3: TGTGCCAGCAGCTCGCCGGGGGGTACCACAGATACGCAGTATTTT.

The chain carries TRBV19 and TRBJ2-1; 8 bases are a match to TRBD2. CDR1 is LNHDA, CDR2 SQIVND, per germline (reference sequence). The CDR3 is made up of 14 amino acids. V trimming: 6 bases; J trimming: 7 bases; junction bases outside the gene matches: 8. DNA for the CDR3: TGTGCCAGTAGCCCGAAGCGGGGGAGAAATGAGCAGTTCTTC. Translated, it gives CASSPKRGRNEQFF.